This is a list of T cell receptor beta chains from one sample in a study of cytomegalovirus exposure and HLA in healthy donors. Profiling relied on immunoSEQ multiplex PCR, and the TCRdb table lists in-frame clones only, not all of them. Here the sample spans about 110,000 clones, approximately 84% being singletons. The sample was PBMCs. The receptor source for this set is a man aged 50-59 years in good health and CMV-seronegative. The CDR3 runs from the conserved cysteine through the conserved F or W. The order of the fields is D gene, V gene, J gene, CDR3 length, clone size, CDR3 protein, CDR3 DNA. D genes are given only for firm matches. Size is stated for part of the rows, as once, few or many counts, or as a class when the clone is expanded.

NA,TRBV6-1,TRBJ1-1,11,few,CAGSGGVRWIF,TGTGCCGGAAGCGGGGGGGTAAGGTGGATCTTT
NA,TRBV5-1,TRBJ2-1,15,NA,CASSLAVGQYNEQFF,TGCGCCAGCAGCTTGGCCGTTGGGCAATACAATGAGCAGTTCTTC
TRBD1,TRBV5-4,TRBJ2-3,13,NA,CASRDRAADTQYF,TGTGCCAGCAGGGACAGGGCGGCAGATACGCAGTATTTT
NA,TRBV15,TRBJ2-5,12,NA,CARGPVQETQYF,TGTGCCAGGGGGCCAGTACAAGAGACCCAGTACTTC
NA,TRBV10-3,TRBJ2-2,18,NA,CATQRGGQESANTGELFF,TGTGCCACCCAACGGGGAGGACAGGAAAGTGCGAACACCGGGGAGCTGTTTTTT
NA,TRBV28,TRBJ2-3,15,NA,CASRGTGRFGDTQYF,TGTGCCAGCAGGGGAACAGGGCGTTTTGGAGATACGCAGTATTTT
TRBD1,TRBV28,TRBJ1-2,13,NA,CASSPWTGDGYTF,TGTGCCAGCAGTCCTTGGACAGGAGATGGCTACACCTTC
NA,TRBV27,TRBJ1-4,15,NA,CASSQDSTQNEKLFF,TGTGCCAGCAGTCAGGACAGTACTCAAAATGAAAAACTGTTTTTT
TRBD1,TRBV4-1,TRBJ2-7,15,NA,CASSQVRTGFYEQYF,TGCGCCAGCAGCCAAGTGCGGACAGGGTTCTACGAGCAGTACTTC
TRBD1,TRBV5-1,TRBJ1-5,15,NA,CASSFGTGGTQPQHF,TGCGCCAGCAGCTTCGGGACAGGGGGGACCCAGCCCCAGCATTTT
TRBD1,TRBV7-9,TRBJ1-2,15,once,CASSLGQGRPDGYTF,TGTGCCAGCAGCCTTGGACAGGGGCGCCCGGATGGCTACACCTTC
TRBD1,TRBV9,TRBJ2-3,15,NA,CASNSGGSTTDTQYF,TGTGCCAGCAACTCAGGGGGCTCGACCACAGATACGCAGTATTTT
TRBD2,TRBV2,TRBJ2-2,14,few,CASRIGTSGGELFF,TGTGCCAGCAGAATCGGGACTAGCGGCGGGGAGCTGTTTTTT
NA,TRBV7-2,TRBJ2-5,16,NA,CASSLAPTALQETQYF,TGTGCCAGCAGCTTAGCCCCGACGGCACTACAAGAGACCCAGTACTTC
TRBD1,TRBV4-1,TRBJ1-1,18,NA,CASSHPGTGLELNTEAFF,TGCGCCAGCAGCCACCCTGGGACAGGTCTTGAGTTGAACACTGAAGCTTTCTTT
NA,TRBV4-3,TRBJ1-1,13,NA,CASSQEGHTEAFF,TGCGCCAGCAGCCAAGAGGGGCACACTGAAGCTTTCTTT
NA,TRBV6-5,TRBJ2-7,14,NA,CASSYGGRGYEQYF,TGTGCCAGCAGTTATGGTGGAAGGGGCTACGAGCAGTACTTC
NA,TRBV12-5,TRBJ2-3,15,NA,CASATSKGGTDTQYF,TGTGCTAGTGCTACTTCCAAGGGGGGCACAGATACGCAGTATTTT
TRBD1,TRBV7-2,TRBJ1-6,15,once,CASSQGQGANSPLHF,TGTGCCAGCAGCCAAGGACAGGGAGCCAATTCACCCCTCCACTTT
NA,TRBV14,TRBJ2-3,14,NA,CASSRARNTDTQYF,TGTGCCAGCAGCCGGGCCAGAAACACAGATACGCAGTATTTT
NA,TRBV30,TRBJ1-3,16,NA,CAWKVTGIGSGNTIYF,TGTGCCTGGAAAGTTACGGGAATCGGCTCTGGAAACACCATATATTTT
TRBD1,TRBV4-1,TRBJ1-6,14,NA,CASSWDSYNSPLHF,TGCGCCAGCAGCTGGGACAGCTATAATTCACCCCTCCACTTT
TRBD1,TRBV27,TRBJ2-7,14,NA,CASRDRGFSYEQYF,TGTGCCAGCAGGGACAGGGGTTTCTCCTACGAGCAGTACTTC
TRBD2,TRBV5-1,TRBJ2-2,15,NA,CASSLSGTNTGELFF,TGCGCCAGCAGTTTAAGCGGGACGAACACCGGGGAGCTGTTTTTT
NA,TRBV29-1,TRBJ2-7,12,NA,CSVGPGPGEQYF,TGCAGCGTTGGGCCAGGGCCGGGCGAGCAGTACTTC
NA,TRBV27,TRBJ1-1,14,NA,CASSPGEMNTEAFF,TGTGCCAGCAGTCCCGGGGAGATGAACACTGAAGCTTTCTTT
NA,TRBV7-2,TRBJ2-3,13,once,CASSLSGADTQYF,TGTGCCAGCAGCCTGTCGGGAGCAGATACGCAGTATTTT
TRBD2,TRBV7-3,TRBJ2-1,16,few,CASRSLADSSYNEQFF,TGTGCCAGCAGATCCCTAGCGGATAGCTCCTACAATGAGCAGTTCTTC
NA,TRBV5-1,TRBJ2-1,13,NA,CASSLRGGNEQFF,TGCGCCAGCAGCCTCAGGGGAGGGAATGAGCAGTTCTTC
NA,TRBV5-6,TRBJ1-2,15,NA,CASSRRDRPNYGYTF,TGTGCCAGCAGCCGCCGAGACAGACCTAACTATGGCTACACCTTC
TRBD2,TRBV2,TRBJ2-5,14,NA,CASSAERGKETQYF,TGTGCCAGCAGTGCTGAGCGGGGTAAAGAGACCCAGTACTTC
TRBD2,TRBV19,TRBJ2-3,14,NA,CASSTSGATDTQYF,TGTGCCAGTAGTACTAGCGGGGCCACAGATACGCAGTATTTT
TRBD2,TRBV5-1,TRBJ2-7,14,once,CASSLSGGGDEQYF,TGCGCCAGCAGCTTGTCGGGAGGCGGGGACGAGCAGTACTTC
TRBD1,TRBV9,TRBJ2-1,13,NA,CASSVTTGGEQFF,TGTGCCAGCAGCGTAACGACAGGGGGTGAGCAGTTCTTC
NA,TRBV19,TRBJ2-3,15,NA,CASRLGGYSTDTQYF,TGTGCCAGCAGGCTGGGGGGATATAGCACAGATACGCAGTATTTT
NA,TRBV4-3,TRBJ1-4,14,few,CASSQDGSQRALFF,TGCGCCAGCAGCCAAGACGGGTCACAGCGGGCTCTGTTTTTT
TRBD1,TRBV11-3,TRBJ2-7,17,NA,CASSRQPGQATGYEQYF,TGTGCCAGCAGCCGACAGCCGGGACAGGCAACTGGGTACGAGCAGTACTTC
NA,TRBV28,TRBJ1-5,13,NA,CASIQGPGQPQHF,TGTGCCAGCATACAGGGACCCGGGCAGCCCCAGCATTTT
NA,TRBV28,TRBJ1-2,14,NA,CATAAGGSNYGYTF,TGTGCCACCGCGGCCGGGGGGTCTAACTATGGCTACACCTTC
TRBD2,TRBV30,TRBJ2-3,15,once,CAWSVAGGRTDTQYF,TGTGCCTGGAGTGTAGCGGGGGGACGCACAGATACGCAGTATTTT
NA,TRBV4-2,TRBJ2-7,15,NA,CASSQSSESSYEQYF,TGTGCCAGCAGCCAGAGTAGCGAGAGCTCCTACGAGCAGTACTTC